This TCR beta chain was found in a study of cytomegalovirus exposure and HLA in healthy donors. Study information: Approximately 80 million unique TCRs, all from HLA-typed donors, were included in an early release of the data. Points from the study as a whole: Overall, approximately 150 TCR beta chains were annotated as cytomegalovirus-associated. The study had only CMV serostatus as immune exposure information. In a later analysis, compared with equally common non-associated chains, HLA-associated beta chains were more expanded.

Germline-derived CDR1 and CDR2 are SGHTA and FQGNSA. CDR3 length: 15 amino acids. The V end was cut by 4 bases, the J end by 2 bases, with 13 bases between. The study ran its PCR with 60 Vbeta and 13 Jbeta primers. Method: immunoSEQ multiplex PCR; TCRdb's copy keeps in-frame clones and lacks some. The data show roughly 140,000 clones, with roughly 62% seen just once and around 4% held by the top ten. About this clone: Its antigen is not identified.

This sequence joins TRBV7-2 and TRBJ2-3; D is perhaps TRBD2 (6 bases). This TCR came from a man in his 60s in good health and CMV-seronegative. Sequenced: PBMCs. CDR3 bases: TGTGCCAGCAGCTCCCCGGGACTTACCACAGATACGCAGTATTTT. Translation: CASSSPGLTTDTQYF.